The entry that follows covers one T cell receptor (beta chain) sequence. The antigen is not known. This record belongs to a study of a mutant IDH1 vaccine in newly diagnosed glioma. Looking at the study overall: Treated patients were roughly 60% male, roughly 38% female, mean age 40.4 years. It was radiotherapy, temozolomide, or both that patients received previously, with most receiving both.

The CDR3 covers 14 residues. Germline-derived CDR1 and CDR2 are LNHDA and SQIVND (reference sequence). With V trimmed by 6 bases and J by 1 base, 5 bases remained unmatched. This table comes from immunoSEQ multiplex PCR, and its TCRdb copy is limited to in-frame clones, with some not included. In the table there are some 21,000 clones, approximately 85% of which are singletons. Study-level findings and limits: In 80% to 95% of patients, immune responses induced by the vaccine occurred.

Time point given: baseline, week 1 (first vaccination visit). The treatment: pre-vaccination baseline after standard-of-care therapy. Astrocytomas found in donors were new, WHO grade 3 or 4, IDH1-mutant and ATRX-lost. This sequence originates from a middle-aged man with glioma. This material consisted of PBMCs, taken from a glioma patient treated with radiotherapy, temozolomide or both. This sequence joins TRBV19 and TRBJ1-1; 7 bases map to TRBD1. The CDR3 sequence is CASRSGQTNTEAFF. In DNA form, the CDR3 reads TGTGCCAGTAGATCGGGACAGACGAACACTGAAGCTTTCTTT.